These 3 T cell receptor beta chains were sequenced from one sample in a study of vaccination and CD4 T cells after COVID-19. Indicated treatment: approximately nine-day PBMC culture with coronavirus spike peptide pools or control peptides (ViraFEST assay). Cultured CD4+ T cells had their DNA profiled by the Oncomine TCR Beta short-read assay. MiXCR was run by TCRdb on the PCR reads, yielding one entry per CDR3 protein. The table includes around 13,000 distinct CDR3 sequences, 50% to 55% detected once. Which antigens these TCRs recognize remains unknown. Input material: CD4+ T cells from blood, cultured in vitro. The origin of the receptors is a human donor who had recovered from COVID-19.

V usage is TRBV10-3 and J usage is TRBJ2-5, with TRBD2 matching over 10 bases. CDR1 is ENHRY and CDR2 is SYGVKD in the germline V gene. With 2 bases clipped from V and 10 bases from J, the junction kept 4 bases outside the gene matches. CDR3 length: 13 residues. The CDR3 bases are TGTGCCATCAGTGAGCTAGCGGGAGAGGTCCAGTACTTC. Amino acid sequence: CAISELAGEVQYF.

V and J are TRBV20-1 and TRBJ2-7, with D possibly being TRBD2 (5 bases). CDR3 length: 15 amino acids. From germline, CDR1 is DFQATT and CDR2 SNEGSKA (reference sequence). V was shortened by 0 bases and J by 0 bases, with 12 bases between the two germline ends. Written as DNA, the CDR3 is TGCAGTGCTAGAGATTTGGCTAGCAACTCCTACGAGCAGTACTTC. This sequence encodes CSARDLASNSYEQYF.

The chain employs TRBV11-2 and TRBJ2-6, with a possible D match to TRBD1 (6 bases). The germline V gene encodes CDR1 SGHAT and CDR2 FQNNGV. The CDR3 is 14 residues long. V was clipped by 2 bases and J by 4 bases, with 6 bases between them. CDR3 loop: CASSLTGGANVLTF. In nucleotides, the CDR3 is TGTGCCAGCAGCTTAACAGGGGGGGCCAACGTCCTGACTTTC. Drawing the rest from reference TRBV11-2 and TRBJ2-6, the complete variable domain is EAGVAQSPRYKIIEKRQSVAFWCNPISGHATLYWYQQILGQGPKLLIQFQNNGVVDDSQLPKDRFSAERLKGVDSTLKIQPAKLEDSAVYLCASSLTGGANVLTFGAGSRLTVL.